These T cell receptor beta chains were read from a single sample in a study of CD8 T cells in ankylosing spondylitis. TCRdb re-derived calls from the 5' RACE reads in MiXCR, one entry per CDR3 protein. Here the sample spans some 840,000 distinct CDR3 sequences, approximately 12% being singletons. What was sequenced was blood, either unsorted or a sorted T cell fraction (not recorded which). The receptors here all came from a male donor with ankylosing spondylitis. The CDR3 runs from the conserved cysteine through the conserved F or W.

CDR3 protein | V gene
CASSFQGYNEKLFF | TRBV7-9
CASSFSDRSSPLHF | TRBV5-1
CASSLAPLGAFF | TRBV7-9
CASSLQVQETQYF | TRBV5-1
CSARSQEPRNTIYF | TRBV20-1
CASRPDRGHTDTQYF | TRBV12-3/TRBV12-4
CSARDQPGNEKLFF | TRBV20-1
CASTWGDRGPRETQYF | TRBV5-1
CASSLIKRNTEAFF | TRBV11-2
CASGLTGYRESNTGELFF | TRBV12-5
CASSYGQGRYEQYF | TRBV6-2/TRBV6-3
CASSVRRTGGGGNQPQHF | TRBV6-1
CASSTETGGPYEQYF | TRBV5-1
CASWGRGSTYEQYF | TRBV27